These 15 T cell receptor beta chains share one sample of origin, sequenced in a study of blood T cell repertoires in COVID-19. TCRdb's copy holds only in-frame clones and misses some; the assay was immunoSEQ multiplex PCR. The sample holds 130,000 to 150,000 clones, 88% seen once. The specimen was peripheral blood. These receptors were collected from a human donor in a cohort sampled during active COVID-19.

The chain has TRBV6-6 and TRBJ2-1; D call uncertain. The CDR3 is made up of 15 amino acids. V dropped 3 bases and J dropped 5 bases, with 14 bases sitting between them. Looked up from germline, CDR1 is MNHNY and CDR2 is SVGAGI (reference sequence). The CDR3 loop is CASSYTQPHDNEQFF. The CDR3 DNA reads TGTGCCAGCAGTTATACTCAACCGCACGACAATGAGCAGTTCTTC.

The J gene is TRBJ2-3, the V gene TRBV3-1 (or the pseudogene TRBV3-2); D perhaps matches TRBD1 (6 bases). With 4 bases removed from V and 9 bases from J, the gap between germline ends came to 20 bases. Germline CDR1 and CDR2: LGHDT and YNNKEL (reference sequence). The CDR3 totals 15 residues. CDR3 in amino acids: CASSPGIGGRLTQYF. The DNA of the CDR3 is TGTGCCAGCAGCCCAGGGATTGGGGGCCGGCTCACGCAGTATTTT.

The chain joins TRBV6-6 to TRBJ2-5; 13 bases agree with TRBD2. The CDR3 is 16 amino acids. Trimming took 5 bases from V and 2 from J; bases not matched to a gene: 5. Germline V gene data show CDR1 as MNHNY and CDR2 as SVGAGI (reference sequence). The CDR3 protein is CASSRLAGGSQETQYF. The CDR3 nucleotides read TGTGCCAGCAGTCGACTAGCGGGAGGTTCTCAAGAGACCCAGTACTTC.

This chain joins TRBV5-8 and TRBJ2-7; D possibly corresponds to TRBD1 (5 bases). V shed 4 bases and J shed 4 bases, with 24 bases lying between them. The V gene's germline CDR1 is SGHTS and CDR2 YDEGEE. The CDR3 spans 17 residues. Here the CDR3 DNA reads TGTGCCAGCAGCCAAGATAGACAGCCCACAAGAAGGTACGAGCAGTACTTC. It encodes CASSQDRQPTRRYEQYF.

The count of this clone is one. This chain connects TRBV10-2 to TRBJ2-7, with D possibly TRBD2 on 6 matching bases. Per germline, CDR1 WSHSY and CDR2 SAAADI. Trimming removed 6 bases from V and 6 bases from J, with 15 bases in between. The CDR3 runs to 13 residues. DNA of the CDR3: TGCGCCAGCAGGGGGACTTCCCCGGGCGAGCAGTACTTC. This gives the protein CASRGTSPGEQYF.

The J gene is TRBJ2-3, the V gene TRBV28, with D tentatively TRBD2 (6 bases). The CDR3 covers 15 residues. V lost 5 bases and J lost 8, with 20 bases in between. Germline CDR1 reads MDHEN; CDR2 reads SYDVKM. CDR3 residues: CASSPPGGSRFTQYF. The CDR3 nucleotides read TGTGCCAGCAGTCCGCCCGGGGGTAGCAGATTTACGCAGTATTTT. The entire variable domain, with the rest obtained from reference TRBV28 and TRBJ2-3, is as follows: DVKVTQSSRYLVKRTGEKVFLECVQDMDHENMFWYRQDPGLGLRLIYFSYDVKMKEKGDIPEGYSVSREKKERFSLILESASTNQTSMYLCASSPPGGSRFTQYFGPGTRLTVL.

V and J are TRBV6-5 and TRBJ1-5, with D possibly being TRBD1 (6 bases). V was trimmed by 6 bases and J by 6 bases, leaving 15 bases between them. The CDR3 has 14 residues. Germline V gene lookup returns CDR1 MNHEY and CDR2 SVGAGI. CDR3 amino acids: CASRRAGVGQPQHF. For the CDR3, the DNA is TGTGCCAGCAGGAGGGCAGGGGTAGGTCAGCCCCAGCATTTT.

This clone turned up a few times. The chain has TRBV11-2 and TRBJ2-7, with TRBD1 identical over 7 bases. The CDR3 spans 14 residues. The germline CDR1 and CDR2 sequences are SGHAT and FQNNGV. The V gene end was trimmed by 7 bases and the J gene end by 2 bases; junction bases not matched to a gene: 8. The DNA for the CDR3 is TGTGCCAGCAACGACAGGGCTAAGACCTACGAGCAGTACTTC. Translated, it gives CASNDRAKTYEQYF.

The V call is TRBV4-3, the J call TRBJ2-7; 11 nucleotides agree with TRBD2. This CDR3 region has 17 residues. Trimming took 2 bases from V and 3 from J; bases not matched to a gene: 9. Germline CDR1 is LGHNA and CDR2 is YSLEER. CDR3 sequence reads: CASSQSSGTSGYYEQYF. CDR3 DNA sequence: TGCGCCAGCAGCCAAAGCTCCGGGACTAGCGGCTACTACGAGCAGTACTTC.

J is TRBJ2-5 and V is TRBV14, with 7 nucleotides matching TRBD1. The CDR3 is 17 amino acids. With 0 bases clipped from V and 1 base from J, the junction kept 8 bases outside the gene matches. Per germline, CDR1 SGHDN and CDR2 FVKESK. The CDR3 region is CASSQEYLGTVQETQYF. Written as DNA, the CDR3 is TGTGCCAGCAGCCAAGAATACCTTGGGACAGTCCAAGAGACCCAGTACTTC.

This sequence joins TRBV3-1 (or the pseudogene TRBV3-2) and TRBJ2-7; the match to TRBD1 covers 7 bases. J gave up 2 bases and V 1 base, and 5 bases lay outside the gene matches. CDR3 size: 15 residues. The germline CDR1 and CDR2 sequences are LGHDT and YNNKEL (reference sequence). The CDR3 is CASSQAGQVAYEQYF. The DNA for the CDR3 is TGTGCCAGCAGCCAAGCCGGACAGGTAGCCTACGAGCAGTACTTC.

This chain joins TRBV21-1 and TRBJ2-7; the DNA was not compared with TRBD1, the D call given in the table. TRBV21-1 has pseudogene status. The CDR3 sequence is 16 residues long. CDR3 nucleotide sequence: TGTGCCAGCAGCAAAGCGCTCCGAGCAGGGATATACGAGCAGTACTTC. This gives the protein CASSKALRAGIYEQYF.

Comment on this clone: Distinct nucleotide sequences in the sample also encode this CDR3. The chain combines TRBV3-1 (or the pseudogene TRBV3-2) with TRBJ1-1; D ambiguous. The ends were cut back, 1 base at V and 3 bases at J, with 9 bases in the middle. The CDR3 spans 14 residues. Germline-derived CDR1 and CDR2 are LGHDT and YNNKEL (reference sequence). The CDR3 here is CASSQASVDTEAFF. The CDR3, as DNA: TGTGCCAGCAGCCAAGCCTCAGTGGACACTGAAGCTTTCTTT.

The chain's CDR3 is CASSLTAGELFF. Written as DNA, the CDR3 is TGTGCCAGCAGCTTAACTGCGGGGGAGCTGTTTTTT. The V gene is TRBV7-3, the J gene TRBJ2-2; D gene unclear. CDR1 is SGHTA and CDR2 is FQGTGA in the germline V gene. The CDR3 is 12 residues long. The V gene lost 0 bases and the J gene lost 8 bases, with 4 bases spanning the gap.

DNA of the CDR3: TGTGCCGGGCCCCAGGGGGCACAGGTCGACGGCTACACCTTC. Protein: CAGPQGAQVDGYTF. This chain connects TRBV28 to TRBJ1-2, with 8 bases lining up with TRBD1. Germline assignment: CDR1 MDHEN and CDR2 SYDVKM. The CDR3 length is 14 residues. V shed 11 bases, J shed 8 bases, and the junction held 16 bases outside the gene matches.